Listed below are T cell receptor beta chains from one sample, sequenced in a study of blood T cell repertoires in COVID-19. Using immunoSEQ multiplex PCR, the repertoire was profiled, and TCRdb retains in-frame clones only, with some absent. In the table there are over 130,000 clones, 85% of which are singletons. The sample was peripheral blood. Receptors originate from a man aged 50 or older with acute or convalescent COVID-19. Each CDR3 is given with its conserved first and last residue. D genes are given only for firm matches.

>TRBJ2-1|TRBV24-1|TRBD2
CATSDSGLAGGGQFF
>TRBJ2-7|TRBV6-5|-
CASIRDINPHEQYF
>TRBJ1-2|TRBV6-1|TRBD1
CASSERSGTGPGPYGYTF
>TRBJ2-1|TRBV27|TRBD2
CASISSGGTYNEQFF
>TRBJ2-7|TRBV6-5|-
CASSSHRALSSYEQYF
>TRBJ1-5|TRBV30|TRBD1
CAWGQGGNQPQHF
>TRBJ1-1|TRBV6-4|-
CASSPNGRGGTEAFF
>TRBJ2-1|TRBV27|TRBD2
CASSLRAGGPVEQFF
>TRBJ1-2|TRBV3-1/TRBV3-2|TRBD1
CASSQGDRAGYGYTF
>TRBJ2-5|TRBV9|-
CASSEDTEETQYF
>TRBJ2-2|TRBV11-2|-
CASSHRRGGANTGELFF